Listed below are T cell receptor beta chains from one sample, sequenced in a study of patients and donors after allogeneic stem cell transplantation. TCRdb fed the RT-PCR reads into MiXCR, producing one record per CDR3 protein. The table lists approximately 410,000 distinct CDR3 sequences, 16% of them singletons, with 7% to 7.5% in the top ten. The material sequenced was blood, either unsorted or a sorted T cell fraction (not recorded which). The receptors derive from a human donor who was either an allogeneic HSCT recipient or a stem cell or donor lymphocyte infusion donor (not recorded which). It is not recorded whose cells these are; they may come from a transplant donor. Both conserved end residues are part of each CDR3. The D gene is left open where the match is weak. Clone size is shown for a subset of rows, as once, few, many or a class of expanded clone.

v_gene	len	j_gene	abundance	d_gene	CDR3aa	CDR3nt
TRBV5-6	16	TRBJ2-1	few	.	CASSLADGGPYNEQFF	TGTGCCAGCAGCTTGGCCGATGGAGGACCCTACAATGAGCAGTTCTTC
TRBV7-9	15	TRBJ2-7	.	TRBD2	CASSLLRDYLYEQYF	TGTGCCAGCAGCTTATTACGGGACTACCTCTACGAGCAGTACTTC
TRBV20-1	15	TRBJ2-1	few	.	CSARDRRSTYNEQFF	TGCAGTGCTAGAGATCGGAGATCCACCTACAATGAGCAGTTCTTC
TRBV7-2	15	TRBJ2-1	few	.	CASSLASGLFGEQFF	TGTGCCAGCAGCTTAGCATCGGGGCTTTTCGGTGAGCAGTTCTTC
TRBV27	16	TRBJ2-3	.	TRBD2	CASSFSAGGPPDTQYF	TGTGCCAGCAGTTTTTCAGCGGGAGGGCCGCCAGATACGCAGTATTTT
TRBV11-1	15	TRBJ2-7	few	.	CASSFYRDQAYEQYF	TGTGCCAGCAGCTTTTACAGGGACCAAGCCTACGAGCAGTACTTC
TRBV25-1	12	TRBJ2-1	.	.	CASSTGARKQFF	TGTGCCAGCAGTACCGGAGCCCGTAAGCAGTTCTTC
TRBV20-1	13	TRBJ1-1	.	TRBD1	CSAGQGANTEAFF	TGCAGTGCTGGACAGGGGGCGAACACTGAAGCTTTCTTT
TRBV7-9	12	TRBJ1-5	.	.	CASGGLNQPQHF	TGTGCCAGCGGAGGGCTTAATCAGCCCCAGCATTTT
TRBV7-2	17	TRBJ1-1	.	TRBD1	CASSFDRGRGWNTEAFF	TGTGCCAGCAGCTTCGACAGGGGCAGAGGGTGGAACACTGAAGCTTTCTTT
TRBV28	16	TRBJ1-1	.	.	CASSHGAGIMNTEAFF	TGTGCCAGCAGCCATGGAGCGGGGATTATGAACACTGAAGCTTTCTTT
TRBV20-1	14	TRBJ2-1	.	TRBD2	CSAAPVTSNWEQFF	TGCAGTGCTGCGCCTGTGACTAGCAACTGGGAGCAGTTCTTC
TRBV24-1	14	TRBJ1-4	few	TRBD1	CATRTGTGREKLFF	TGTGCCACGCGAACCGGGACAGGACGGGAAAAACTGTTTTTT
TRBV20-1	15	TRBJ2-7	.	TRBD2	CSAYPGTSVRREQYF	TGCAGTGCTTACCCCGGGACTAGCGTTCGAAGGGAGCAGTACTTC
TRBV9	16	TRBJ2-6	few	.	CASSVAFFSGANVLTF	TGTGCCAGCAGCGTAGCGTTCTTCTCTGGGGCCAACGTCCTGACTTTC
TRBV7-8	15	TRBJ1-6	many	TRBD1	CASSLEGQGFSPLHF	TGTGCCAGCAGCTTAGAGGGACAGGGGTTCTCACCCCTCCACTTT
TRBV11-2	13	TRBJ2-2	few	.	CASLGSNTGELFF	TGTGCCAGCTTGGGGTCGAACACCGGGGAGCTGTTTTTT
TRBV29-1	10	TRBJ2-3	.	.	CSVLSLTQYF	TGCAGCGTCCTGTCCCTTACGCAGTATTTT
TRBV3-1	13	TRBJ1-2	few	.	CASTHGRNYGYTF	TGTGCCAGCACCCACGGGCGGAACTATGGCTACACCTTC
TRBV18	16	TRBJ2-7	.	.	CASSPIQRPPSYEQYF	TGTGCCAGCTCACCCATACAGAGACCTCCTAGCTACGAGCAGTACTTC
TRBV27	14	TRBJ2-7	.	TRBD2	CASSVSGRVGEQYF	TGTGCCAGCAGTGTGAGCGGGAGAGTTGGCGAGCAGTACTTC
TRBV20-1	14	TRBJ1-5	.	.	CSARDRRGGQPQHF	TGCAGTGCTAGAGATCGAAGGGGTGGACAGCCCCAGCATTTT
TRBV18	16	TRBJ2-3	few	TRBD2	CASSPLSGRITDTQYF	TGTGCCAGCTCACCATTGAGCGGGAGGATCACAGATACGCAGTATTTT
TRBV6-1	14	TRBJ1-5	.	.	CASSGRARSQPQHF	TGTGCCAGCTCCGGCCGGGCCCGGAGTCAGCCCCAGCATTTT
TRBV5-1	14	TRBJ2-7	many	.	CASSYYDPGYEQYF	TGCGCCAGCAGCTATTACGATCCGGGCTACGAGCAGTACTTC
TRBV12-3/TRBV12-4	15	TRBJ1-4	few	TRBD1	CASSSARDRGRKLFF	TGTGCCAGCAGTTCCGCCCGGGACAGGGGGCGAAAACTGTTTTTT
TRBV12-3/TRBV12-4	10	TRBJ2-6	.	.	CASGANVLTF	TGTGCCAGCGGGGCCAACGTCCTGACTTTC
TRBV12-3/TRBV12-4	14	TRBJ1-2	.	TRBD1	CASSNDRGRGGYTF	TGTGCCAGCAGTAACGACAGGGGGCGCGGGGGCTACACCTTC
TRBV18	17	TRBJ2-2	.	.	CASSPPGALARTGELFF	TGTGCCAGCTCACCACCGGGAGCGTTAGCCCGAACCGGGGAGCTGTTTTTT
TRBV5-1	15	TRBJ1-1	.	.	CASTEISRASTEAFF	TGCGCCAGCACCGAGATAAGCCGGGCCTCCACTGAAGCTTTCTTT
TRBV7-9	15	TRBJ2-2	.	TRBD2	CASSSFGGATGELFF	TGTGCCAGCAGCTCTTTCGGGGGGGCGACCGGGGAGCTGTTTTTT
TRBV20-1	11	TRBJ2-2	.	.	CSAGYAGELFF	TGCAGTGCCGGTTATGCCGGGGAGCTGTTTTTT
TRBV12-3/TRBV12-4	19	TRBJ2-5	.	TRBD1	CASRPDRATRSRYQETQYF	TGTGCCAGCAGACCCGACAGGGCCACCCGTTCTCGCTACCAAGAGACCCAGTACTTC
TRBV7-9	12	TRBJ2-1	.	.	CASIGGSNEQFF	TGTGCCAGCATTGGAGGGTCTAATGAGCAGTTCTTC
TRBV4-3	15	TRBJ2-5	.	.	CASSQDGGAMETQYF	TGCGCCAGCAGCCAAGATGGGGGGGCCATGGAGACCCAGTACTTC
TRBV10-3	13	TRBJ1-1	.	TRBD1	CAITLTGESEAFF	TGTGCCATCACGCTAACAGGGGAGAGTGAAGCTTTCTTT